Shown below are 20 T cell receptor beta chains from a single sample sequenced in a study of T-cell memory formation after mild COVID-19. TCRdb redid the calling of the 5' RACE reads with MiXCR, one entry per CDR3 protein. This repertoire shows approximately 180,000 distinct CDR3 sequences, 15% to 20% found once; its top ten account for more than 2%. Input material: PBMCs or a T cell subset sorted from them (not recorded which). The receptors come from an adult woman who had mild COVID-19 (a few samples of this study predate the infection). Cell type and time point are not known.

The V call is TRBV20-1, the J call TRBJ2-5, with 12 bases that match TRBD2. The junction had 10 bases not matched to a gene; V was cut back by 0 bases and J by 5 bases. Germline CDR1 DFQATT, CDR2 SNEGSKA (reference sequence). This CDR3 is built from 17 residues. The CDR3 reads CSARDWASGGAGETQYF. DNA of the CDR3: TGCAGTGCTAGAGATTGGGCTAGCGGGGGGGCCGGTGAGACCCAGTACTTC.

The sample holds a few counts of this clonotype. DNA of the CDR3: TGTGCCAGCAGCTTAGGGCGGGGGATCAATGAGCAGTTCTTC. Translated: CASSLGRGINEQFF. This chain links TRBV7-2 with TRBJ2-1, with 7 bases that match TRBD2. The CDR3 contains 14 residues. Germline V gives CDR1 SGHTA, CDR2 FQGNSA. V was clipped by 1 base and J by 6 bases; unmatched bases: 3.

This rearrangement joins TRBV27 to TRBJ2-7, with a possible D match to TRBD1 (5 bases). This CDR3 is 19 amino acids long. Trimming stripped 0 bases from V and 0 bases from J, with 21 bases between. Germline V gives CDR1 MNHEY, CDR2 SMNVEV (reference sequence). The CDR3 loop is CASSLSPGYRRQSSYEQYF. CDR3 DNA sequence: TGTGCCAGCAGTTTATCCCCTGGTTATAGGAGACAGAGCTCCTACGAGCAGTACTTC.

CDR3 loop: CASSRSGRMGDTQYF. In DNA, the CDR3 is TGCGCCAGCAGTAGGAGCGGGAGAATGGGGGATACGCAGTATTTT. V and J are TRBV5-1 and TRBJ2-3, with 8 bases matching TRBD2. J was trimmed by 6 bases and V by 5 bases; bases with no gene match: 11. Germline CDR1 SGHRS, CDR2 YFSETQ. The CDR3 length is 15 residues.

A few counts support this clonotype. The CDR3 reads CASSQDRRGGGGTGELFF. CDR3 nucleotide sequence: TGTGCCAGCAGCCAAGATCGGCGGGGGGGCGGCGGCACCGGGGAGCTGTTTTTT. The rearrangement joins TRBV4-2 to TRBJ2-2; 9 nucleotides match TRBD2. The CDR3 runs 18 residues. V lost 0 bases, J lost 4 bases, and 9 bases stayed unmatched. The germline gives CDR1 LGHNA, CDR2 YNFKEQ.

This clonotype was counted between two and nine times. CDR3 in amino acids: CASSPMTANTGELFF. The CDR3 DNA follows: TGTGCCAGCAGCCCGATGACCGCGAACACCGGGGAGCTGTTTTTT. V gene TRBV5-4 combines with J gene TRBJ2-2; no definite D call. Trimming cost V 4 bases and J 0 bases, with 10 bases left between them. CDR1 and CDR2 from the germline V gene are SGHNT and YYREEE (reference sequence). The CDR3 length is 15 residues.

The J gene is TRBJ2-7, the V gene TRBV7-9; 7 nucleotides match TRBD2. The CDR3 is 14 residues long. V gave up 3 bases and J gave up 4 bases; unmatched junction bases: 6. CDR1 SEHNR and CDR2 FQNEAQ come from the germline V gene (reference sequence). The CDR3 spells CASSLWEGRYEQYF. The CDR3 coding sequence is TGTGCCAGCAGCTTGTGGGAGGGACGGTACGAGCAGTACTTC.

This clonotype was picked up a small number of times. The DNA of the CDR3 is TGTGCCAGCAGCCCTCGCCAACAATTCCGGGACAGTCTCTACGAGCAGTACTTC. Translated, it gives CASSPRQQFRDSLYEQYF. The chain is built from TRBV12-3 or TRBV12-4 and TRBJ2-7; TRBD1 agrees at 7 bases. The CDR3 has 18 amino acids. V gave up 6 bases and J gave up 3 bases; unmatched junction bases: 20.

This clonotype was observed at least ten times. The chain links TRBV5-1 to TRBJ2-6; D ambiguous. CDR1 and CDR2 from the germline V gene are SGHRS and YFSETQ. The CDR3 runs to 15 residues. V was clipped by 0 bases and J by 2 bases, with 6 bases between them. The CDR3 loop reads CASSLGGTGANVLTF. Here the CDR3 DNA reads TGCGCCAGCAGCTTGGGGGGAACTGGGGCCAACGTCCTGACTTTC.

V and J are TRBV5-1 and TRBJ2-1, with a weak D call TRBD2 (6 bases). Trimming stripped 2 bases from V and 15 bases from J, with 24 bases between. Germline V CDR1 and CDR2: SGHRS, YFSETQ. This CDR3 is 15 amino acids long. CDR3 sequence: CASSFGDSSPPTVFF. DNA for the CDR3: TGCGCCAGCAGCTTTGGGGACTCATCCCCCCCAACCGTGTTCTTC.

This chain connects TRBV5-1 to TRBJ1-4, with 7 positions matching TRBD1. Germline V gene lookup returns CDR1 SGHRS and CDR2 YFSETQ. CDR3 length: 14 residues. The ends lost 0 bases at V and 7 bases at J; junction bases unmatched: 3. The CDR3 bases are TGCGCCAGCAGCTTGGGCAGGGGGGGTGAAAAACTGTTTTTT. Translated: CASSLGRGGEKLFF.

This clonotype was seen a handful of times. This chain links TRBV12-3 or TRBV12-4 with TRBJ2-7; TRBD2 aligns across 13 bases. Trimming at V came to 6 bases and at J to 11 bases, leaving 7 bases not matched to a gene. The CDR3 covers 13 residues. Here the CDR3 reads CASSPTSGGLEYF. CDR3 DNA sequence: TGTGCCAGCAGCCCGACTAGCGGGGGGCTGGAGTACTTC.

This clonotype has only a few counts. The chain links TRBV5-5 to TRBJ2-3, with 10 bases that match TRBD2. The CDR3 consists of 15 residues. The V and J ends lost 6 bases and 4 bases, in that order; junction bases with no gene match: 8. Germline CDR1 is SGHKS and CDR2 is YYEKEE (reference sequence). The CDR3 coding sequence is TGTGCCAGCACGCCGAGCGGGGGGGGCGCAGATACGCAGTATTTT. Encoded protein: CASTPSGGGADTQYF.

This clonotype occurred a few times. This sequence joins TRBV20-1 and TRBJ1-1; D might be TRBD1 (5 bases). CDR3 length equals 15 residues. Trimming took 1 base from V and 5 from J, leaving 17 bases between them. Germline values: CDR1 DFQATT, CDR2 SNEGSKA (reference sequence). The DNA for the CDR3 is TGCAGTGCTAGAGCCCCGACGGGGCCAGGGACTGAAGCTTTCTTT. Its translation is CSARAPTGPGTEAFF.

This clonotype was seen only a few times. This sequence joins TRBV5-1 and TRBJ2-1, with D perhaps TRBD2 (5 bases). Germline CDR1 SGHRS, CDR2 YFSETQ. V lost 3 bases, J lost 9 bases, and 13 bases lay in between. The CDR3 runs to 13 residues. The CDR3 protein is CASSSLERAEQFF. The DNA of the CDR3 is TGCGCCAGCAGCTCACTAGAAAGGGCTGAGCAGTTCTTC.

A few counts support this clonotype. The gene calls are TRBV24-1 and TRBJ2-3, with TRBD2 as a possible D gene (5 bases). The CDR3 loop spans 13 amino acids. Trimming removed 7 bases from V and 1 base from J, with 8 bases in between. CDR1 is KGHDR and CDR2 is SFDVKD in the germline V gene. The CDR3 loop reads CATRSGGTDTQYF. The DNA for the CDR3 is TGTGCCACCAGGTCCGGGGGCACAGATACGCAGTATTTT.

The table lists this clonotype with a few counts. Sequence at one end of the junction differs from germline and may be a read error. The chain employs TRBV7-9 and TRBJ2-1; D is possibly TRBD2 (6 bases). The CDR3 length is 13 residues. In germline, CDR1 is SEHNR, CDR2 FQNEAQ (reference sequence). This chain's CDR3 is CAMGTGANNEQFF. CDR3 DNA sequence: TGCGCCATGGGGACGGGAGCCAACAATGAGCAGTTCTTC. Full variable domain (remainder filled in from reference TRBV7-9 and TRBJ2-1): DTGVSQNPRHKITKRGQNVTFRCDPISEHNRLYWYRQTLGQGPEFLTYFQNEAQLEKSRLLSDRFSAERPKGSFSTLEIQRTEQGDSAMYLCAMGTGANNEQFFGPGTRLTVL.

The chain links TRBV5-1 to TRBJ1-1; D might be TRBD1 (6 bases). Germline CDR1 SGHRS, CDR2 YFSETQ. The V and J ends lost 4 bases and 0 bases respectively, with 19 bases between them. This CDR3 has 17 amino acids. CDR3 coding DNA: TGCGCCAGCAGCCAACCGTGGACAGACACCATGAACACTGAAGCTTTCTTT. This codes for CASSQPWTDTMNTEAFF.

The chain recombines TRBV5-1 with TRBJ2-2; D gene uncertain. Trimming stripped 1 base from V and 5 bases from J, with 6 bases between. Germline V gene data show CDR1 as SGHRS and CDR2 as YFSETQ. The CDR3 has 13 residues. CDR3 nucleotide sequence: TGCGCCAGCAGCTTGTCCCAAACCGGGGAGCTGTTTTTT. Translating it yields CASSLSQTGELFF.

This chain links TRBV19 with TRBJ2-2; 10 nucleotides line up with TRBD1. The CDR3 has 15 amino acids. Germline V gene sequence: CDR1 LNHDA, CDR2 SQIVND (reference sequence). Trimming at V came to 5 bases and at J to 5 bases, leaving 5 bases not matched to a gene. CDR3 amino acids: CASSLTGGRTGELFF. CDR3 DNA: TGTGCCAGTAGTCTGACAGGGGGCAGAACCGGGGAGCTGTTTTTT. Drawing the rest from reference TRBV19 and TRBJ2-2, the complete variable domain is DGGITQSPKYLFRKEGQNVTLSCEQNLNHDAMYWYRQDPGQGLRLIYYSQIVNDFQKGDIAEGYSVSREKKESFPLTVTSAQKNPTAFYLCASSLTGGRTGELFFGEGSRLTVL.